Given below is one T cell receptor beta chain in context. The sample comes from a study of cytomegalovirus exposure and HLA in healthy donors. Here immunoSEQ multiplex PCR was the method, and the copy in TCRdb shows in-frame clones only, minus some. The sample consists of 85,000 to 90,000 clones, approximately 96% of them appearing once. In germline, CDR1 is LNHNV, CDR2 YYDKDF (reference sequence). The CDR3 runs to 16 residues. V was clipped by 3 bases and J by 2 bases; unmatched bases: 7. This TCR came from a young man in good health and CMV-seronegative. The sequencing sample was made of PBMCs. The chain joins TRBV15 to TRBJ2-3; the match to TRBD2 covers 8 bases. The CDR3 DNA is TGTGCCACCAGCAGGGGCCTAGCGGGCCTCACAGATACGCAGTATTTT. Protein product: CATSRGLAGLTDTQYF.